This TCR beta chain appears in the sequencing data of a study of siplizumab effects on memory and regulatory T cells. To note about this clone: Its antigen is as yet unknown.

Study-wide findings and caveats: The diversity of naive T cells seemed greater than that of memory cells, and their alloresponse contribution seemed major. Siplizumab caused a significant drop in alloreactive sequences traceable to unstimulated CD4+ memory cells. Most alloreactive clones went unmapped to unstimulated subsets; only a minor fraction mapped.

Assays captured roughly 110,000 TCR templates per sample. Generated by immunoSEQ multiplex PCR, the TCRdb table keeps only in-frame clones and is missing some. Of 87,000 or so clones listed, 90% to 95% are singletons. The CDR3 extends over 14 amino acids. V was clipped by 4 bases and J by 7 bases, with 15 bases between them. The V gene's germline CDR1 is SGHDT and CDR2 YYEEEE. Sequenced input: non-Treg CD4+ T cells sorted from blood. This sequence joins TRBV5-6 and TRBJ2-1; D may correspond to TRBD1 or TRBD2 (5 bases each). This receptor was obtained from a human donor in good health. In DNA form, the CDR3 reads TGTGCCAGCAGCCGACCGGGGCCCGGGAATGAGCAGTTCTTC. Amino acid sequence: CASSRPGPGNEQFF.